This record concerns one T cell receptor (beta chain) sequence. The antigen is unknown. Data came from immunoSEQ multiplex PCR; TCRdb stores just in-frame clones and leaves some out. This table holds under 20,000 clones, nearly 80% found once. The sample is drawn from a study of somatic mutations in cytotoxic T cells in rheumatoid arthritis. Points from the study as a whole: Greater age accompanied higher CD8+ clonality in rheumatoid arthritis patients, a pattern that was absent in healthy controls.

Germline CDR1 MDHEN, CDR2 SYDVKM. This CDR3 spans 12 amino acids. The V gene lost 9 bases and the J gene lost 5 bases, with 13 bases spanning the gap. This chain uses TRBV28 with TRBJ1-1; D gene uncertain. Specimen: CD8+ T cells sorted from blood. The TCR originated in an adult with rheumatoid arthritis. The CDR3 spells CASQRWKTEAFF. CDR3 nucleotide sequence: TGTGCCAGTCAAAGGTGGAAGACTGAAGCTTTCTTT.